In this sample, the clone carrying this TCR beta chain turned up many times. With 0 bases removed from V and 0 bases from J, the gap between germline ends came to 10 bases. This CDR3 is 16 amino acids long. The germline V gene encodes CDR1 SGDLS and CDR2 YYNGEE. The TCRbeta library incorporated unique molecular identifiers. MiXCR, run by TCRdb on the PCR reads, gives a single entry per CDR3 protein. The data hold approximately 420,000 distinct CDR3 sequences, with approximately 11% observed a single time. These data are taken from a study of T-cell reconstitution after alpha-beta-depleted transplantation in children.

The rearrangement links TRBV9 to TRBJ1-3; D remains unclear. Sequences were derived from PBMCs from the stem cell graft donor, sampled from the stem cell graft. The receptor was isolated from a human donor who donated a stem cell graft to a child with acute myeloid leukemia. Here the CDR3 reads CASSVAIGDSGNTIYF. CDR3 DNA sequence: TGTGCCAGCAGCGTAGCTATAGGCGACTCTGGAAACACCATATATTTT.